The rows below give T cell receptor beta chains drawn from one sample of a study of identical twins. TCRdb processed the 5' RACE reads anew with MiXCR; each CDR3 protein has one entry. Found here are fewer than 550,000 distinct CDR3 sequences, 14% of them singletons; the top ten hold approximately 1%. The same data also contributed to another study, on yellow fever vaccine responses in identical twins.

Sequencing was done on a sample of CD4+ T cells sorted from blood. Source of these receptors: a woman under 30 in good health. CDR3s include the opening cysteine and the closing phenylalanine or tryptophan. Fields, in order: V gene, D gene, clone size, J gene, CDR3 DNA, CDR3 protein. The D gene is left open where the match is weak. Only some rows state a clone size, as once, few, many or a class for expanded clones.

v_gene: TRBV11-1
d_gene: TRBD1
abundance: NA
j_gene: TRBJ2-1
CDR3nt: TGTGCCAGCAGCTTCAATCCGACAGGGGGGGGCAATGAGCAGTTCTTC
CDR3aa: CASSFNPTGGGNEQFF

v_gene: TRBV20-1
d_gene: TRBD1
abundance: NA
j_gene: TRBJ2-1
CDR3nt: TGCAGTGCTAGAGGGGGGGACAGGGGGTACAATGAGCAGTTCTTC
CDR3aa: CSARGGDRGYNEQFF

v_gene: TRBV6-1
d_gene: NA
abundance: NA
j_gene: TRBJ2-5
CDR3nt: TGTGCCAGCAGTGAAGGAAGGAGTTCCGGGACCCAGTACTTC
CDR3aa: CASSEGRSSGTQYF

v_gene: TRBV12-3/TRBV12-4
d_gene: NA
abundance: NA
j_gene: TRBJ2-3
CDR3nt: TGTGCCAGCAGCCGACGTGGGACATTAACAGATACGCAGTATTTT
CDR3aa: CASSRRGTLTDTQYF

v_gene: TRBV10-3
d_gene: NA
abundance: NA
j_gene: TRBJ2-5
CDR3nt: TGTGCCATCAGTGAGCGGGGAGAGACCCAGTACTTC
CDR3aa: CAISERGETQYF

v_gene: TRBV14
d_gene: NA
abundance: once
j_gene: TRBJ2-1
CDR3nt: TGTGCCAGCAGCCAAGATCGATTTCTAAATGAGCAGTTCTTC
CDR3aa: CASSQDRFLNEQFF

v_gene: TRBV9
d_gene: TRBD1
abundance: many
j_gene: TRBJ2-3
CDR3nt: TGTGCCAGCAGCGTAGTGGGACAGGGGACCACAGATACGCAGTATTTT
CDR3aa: CASSVVGQGTTDTQYF

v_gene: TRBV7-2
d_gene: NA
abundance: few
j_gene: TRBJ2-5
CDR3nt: TGTGCCAGCAGCTTATTTTCGGGGGGCGAAGAGACCCAGTACTTC
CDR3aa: CASSLFSGGEETQYF

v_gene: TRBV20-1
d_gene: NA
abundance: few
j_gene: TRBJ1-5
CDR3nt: TGCAGTGCTAGTGGGGGGCTCGGCAATCAGCCCCAGCATTTT
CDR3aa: CSASGGLGNQPQHF

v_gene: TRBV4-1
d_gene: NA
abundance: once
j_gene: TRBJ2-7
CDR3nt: TGCGCCAGCAGCCAGGGCTGGGGACGGACAGTGGACGAGCAGTACTTC
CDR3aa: CASSQGWGRTVDEQYF

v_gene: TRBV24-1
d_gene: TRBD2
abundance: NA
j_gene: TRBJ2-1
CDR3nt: TGTGCCACCAGGCCTAGCGGGTCCTACAATGAGCAGTTCTTC
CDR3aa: CATRPSGSYNEQFF

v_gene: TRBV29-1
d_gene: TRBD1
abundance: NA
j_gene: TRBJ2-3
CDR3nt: TGCAGCCTAACCGGGGGACAGGGGGCCTGGAGCACAGATACGCAGTATTTT
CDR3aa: CSLTGGQGAWSTDTQYF

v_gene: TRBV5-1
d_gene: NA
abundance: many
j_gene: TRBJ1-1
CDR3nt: TGCGCCAGCAGCTCGAGTATGAACACTGAAGCTTTCTTT
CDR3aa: CASSSSMNTEAFF

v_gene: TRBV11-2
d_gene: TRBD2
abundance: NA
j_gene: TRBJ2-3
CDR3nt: TGTGCCAGCAGCTTAGGTATTGTGCTAGCGGGGGCTAGCACAGATACGCAGTATTTT
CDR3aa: CASSLGIVLAGASTDTQYF

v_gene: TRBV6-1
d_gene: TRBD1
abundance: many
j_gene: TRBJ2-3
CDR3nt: TGTGCCAGTACCCCGGGACAGGGGGATTCAGATACGCAGTATTTT
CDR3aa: CASTPGQGDSDTQYF

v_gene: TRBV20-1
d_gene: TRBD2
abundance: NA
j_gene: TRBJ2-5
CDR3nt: TGCAGTGCCCCCCTAGCGGGAATGGGACAAGAGACCCAGTACTTC
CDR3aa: CSAPLAGMGQETQYF

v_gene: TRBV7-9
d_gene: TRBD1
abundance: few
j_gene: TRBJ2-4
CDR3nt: TGTGCCAGCAGCGTCGACAGGGGTGGAGACATTCAGTACTTC
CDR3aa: CASSVDRGGDIQYF

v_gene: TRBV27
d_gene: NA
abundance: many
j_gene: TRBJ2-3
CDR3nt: TGTGCCAGCAGGCATCAGGCAGCCCCCACAGATACGCAGTATTTT
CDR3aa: CASRHQAAPTDTQYF

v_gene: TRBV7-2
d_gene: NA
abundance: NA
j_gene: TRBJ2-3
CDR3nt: TGTGCCAGCAGCTCCCAGGGATCCCCCTATACGCAGTATTTT
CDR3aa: CASSSQGSPYTQYF

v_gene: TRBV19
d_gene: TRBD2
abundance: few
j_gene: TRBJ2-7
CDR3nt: TGTGCCAGTAGTATAGGCCGGACTAGCTATGCCTACGAGCAGTACTTC
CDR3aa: CASSIGRTSYAYEQYF

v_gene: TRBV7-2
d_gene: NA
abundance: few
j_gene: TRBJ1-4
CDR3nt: TGTGCCAGCAGCAAGGAACACAGGGTCGCAACTAATGAAAAACTGTTTTTT
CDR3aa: CASSKEHRVATNEKLFF

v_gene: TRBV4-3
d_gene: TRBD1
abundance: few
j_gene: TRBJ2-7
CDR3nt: TGCGCCAGCAGCCAAGATCGGGGACAGGGAGGGCCTAATCCCTACGAGCAGTACTTC
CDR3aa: CASSQDRGQGGPNPYEQYF

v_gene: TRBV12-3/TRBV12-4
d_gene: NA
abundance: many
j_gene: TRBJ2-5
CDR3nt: NA
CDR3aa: CASSSSTGPGETQYF

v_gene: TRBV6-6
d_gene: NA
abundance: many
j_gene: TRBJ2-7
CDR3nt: TGTGCCAGCAGTCCGAGGGGAGGTGGCGAGCAGTACTTC
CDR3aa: CASSPRGGGEQYF

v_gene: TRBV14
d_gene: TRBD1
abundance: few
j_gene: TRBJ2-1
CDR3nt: TGTGCCAGCAGCCATAGGGACAGACTATTCAATGAGCAGTTCTTC
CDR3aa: CASSHRDRLFNEQFF

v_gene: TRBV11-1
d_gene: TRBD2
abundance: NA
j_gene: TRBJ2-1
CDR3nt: TGTGCCAGCAGCTTTGGGAGGGCTTCCTACAATGAGCAGTTCTTC
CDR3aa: CASSFGRASYNEQFF

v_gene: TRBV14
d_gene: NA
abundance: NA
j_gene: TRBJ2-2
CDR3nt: TGTGCCAGCAGCCAACCTGATTTAGGGGAGCTGTTTTTT
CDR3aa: CASSQPDLGELFF

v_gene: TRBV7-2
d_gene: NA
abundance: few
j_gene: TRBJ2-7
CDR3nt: TGTGCCAGCAGCTTAGCCCCGCAGGGTAGCTACGAGCAGTACTTC
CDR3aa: CASSLAPQGSYEQYF

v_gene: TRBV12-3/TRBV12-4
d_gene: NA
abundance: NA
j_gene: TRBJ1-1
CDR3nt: TGTGCCAGCAGTTTAGAGACTGAAGCTTTCTTT
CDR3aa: CASSLETEAFF

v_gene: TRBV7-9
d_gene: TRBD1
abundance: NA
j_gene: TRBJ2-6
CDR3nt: TGTGCCAGCAGCTTAGTCACAGGGGGTGCGGGGGCCAACGTCCTGACTTTC
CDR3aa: CASSLVTGGAGANVLTF

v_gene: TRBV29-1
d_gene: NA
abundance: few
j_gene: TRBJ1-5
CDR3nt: TGCAGCGTTAGAGTCTCTGGCCAGCCCCAGCATTTT
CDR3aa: CSVRVSGQPQHF

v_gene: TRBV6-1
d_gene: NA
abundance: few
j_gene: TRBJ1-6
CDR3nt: TGTGCCAGCAGGGAGGTTAGGGGCGGTAATTCACCCCTCCACTTT
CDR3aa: CASREVRGGNSPLHF

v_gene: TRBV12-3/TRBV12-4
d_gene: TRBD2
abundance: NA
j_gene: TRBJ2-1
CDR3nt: TGTGCCAGCAGTTTAAGTGTGCTAGCGGGGGAGTACAATGAGCAGTTCTTC
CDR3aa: CASSLSVLAGEYNEQFF

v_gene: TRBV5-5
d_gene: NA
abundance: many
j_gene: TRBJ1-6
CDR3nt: TGTGCCAGCAGCTTATGGGATTCACCCCTCCACTTT
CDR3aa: CASSLWDSPLHF

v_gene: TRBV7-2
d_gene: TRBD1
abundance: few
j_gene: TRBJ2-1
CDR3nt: TGTGCCAGCAGCTTAGCGGGCAGGGGGCCCCACTCCTACAATGAGCAGTTCTTC
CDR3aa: CASSLAGRGPHSYNEQFF

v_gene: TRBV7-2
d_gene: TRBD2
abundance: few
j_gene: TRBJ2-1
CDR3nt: TGTGCCAGCAGCCCCATCCTAGCGGGGGGAAAGTACAATGAGCAGTTCTTC
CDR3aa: CASSPILAGGKYNEQFF

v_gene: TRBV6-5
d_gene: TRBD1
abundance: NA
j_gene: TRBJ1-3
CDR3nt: TGTGCCAGCAGTTCCCTCCTACAGGGGGACTCTGGAAACACCATATATTTT
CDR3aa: CASSSLLQGDSGNTIYF

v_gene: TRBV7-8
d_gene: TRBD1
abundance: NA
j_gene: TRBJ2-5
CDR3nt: TGTGCCAGCAGCTTAGAATGGACAGGGGAAGAGACCCAGTACTTC
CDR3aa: CASSLEWTGEETQYF

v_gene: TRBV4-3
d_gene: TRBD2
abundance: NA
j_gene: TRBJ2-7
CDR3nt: TGCGCCAGCAGCCAAGTCGGTAGCGGGTCCTACGAGCAGTACTTC
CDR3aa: CASSQVGSGSYEQYF

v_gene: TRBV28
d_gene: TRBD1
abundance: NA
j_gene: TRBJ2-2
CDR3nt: TGTGCCAGCAGTCCCCCGGGACAGGGCTTATCCGGGGAGCTGTTTTTT
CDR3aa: CASSPPGQGLSGELFF

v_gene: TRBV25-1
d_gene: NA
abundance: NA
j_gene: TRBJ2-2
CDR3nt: TGTGCCAGCAGTGAAGTCGGTCGGGGCACCGGGGAGCTGTTTTTT
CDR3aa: CASSEVGRGTGELFF

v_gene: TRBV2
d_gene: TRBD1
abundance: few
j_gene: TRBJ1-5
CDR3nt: TGTGCCAGCAGTAGGGACAGGGGGCTCGTAGGTCAGCCCCAGCATTTT
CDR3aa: CASSRDRGLVGQPQHF

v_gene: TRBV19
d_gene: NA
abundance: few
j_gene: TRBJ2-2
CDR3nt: TGTGCCAGTAGTACCGGGGGAAGCACCGGGGAGCTGTTTTTT
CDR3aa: CASSTGGSTGELFF

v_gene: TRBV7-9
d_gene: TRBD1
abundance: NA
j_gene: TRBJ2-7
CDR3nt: TGTGCCAGCAGCTTAGCGGGGACAGGGGGGGTCGAGCAGTACTTC
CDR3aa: CASSLAGTGGVEQYF

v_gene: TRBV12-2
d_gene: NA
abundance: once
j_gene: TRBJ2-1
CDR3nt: TGTGCAAGTCGCTTAATTATACAGCCCCAGAGCTCCTACAATGAGCAGTTCTTC
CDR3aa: CASRLIIQPQSSYNEQFF

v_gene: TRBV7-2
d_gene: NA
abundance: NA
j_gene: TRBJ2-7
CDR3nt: TGTGCCAGCAGCCCTCAAGGAGTGTTGTCCTACGAGCAGTACTTC
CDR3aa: CASSPQGVLSYEQYF

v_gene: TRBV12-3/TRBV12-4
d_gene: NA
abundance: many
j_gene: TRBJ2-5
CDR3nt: TGTGCCAGCAGTTTTGGCAAGACAGGCCAAGAGACCCAGTACTTC
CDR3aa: CASSFGKTGQETQYF

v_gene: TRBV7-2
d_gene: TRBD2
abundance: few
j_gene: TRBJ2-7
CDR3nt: TGTGCCAGCAGCCTCCCCGGACTAGCGGGAGGCGAGCAGTACTTC
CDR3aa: CASSLPGLAGGEQYF

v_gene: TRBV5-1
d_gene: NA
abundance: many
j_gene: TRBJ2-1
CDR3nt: TGCGCCAGCAGCTTGGCCTTGGGATACAATGAGCAGTTCTTC
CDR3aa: CASSLALGYNEQFF

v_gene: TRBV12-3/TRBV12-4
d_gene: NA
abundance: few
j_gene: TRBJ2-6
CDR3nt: TGTGCCAGCAGACTAATGCCGGGACCGACCTCTGGGGCCAACGTCCTGACTTTC
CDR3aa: CASRLMPGPTSGANVLTF

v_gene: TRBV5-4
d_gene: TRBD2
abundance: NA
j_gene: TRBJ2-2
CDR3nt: TGTGCCAGCAGCTTAGGGACTAGCGGGAGTAAAGGCACCGGGGAGCTGTTTTTT
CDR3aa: CASSLGTSGSKGTGELFF

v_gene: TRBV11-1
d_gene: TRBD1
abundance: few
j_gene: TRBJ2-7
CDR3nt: TGTGCCAGCAGCTACCTGGACAGGGGATACGAGCAGTACTTC
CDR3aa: CASSYLDRGYEQYF

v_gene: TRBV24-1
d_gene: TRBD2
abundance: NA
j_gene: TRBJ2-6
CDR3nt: TGTGCCACCAGTGATGCGGGACTAGCGGGAGGGCCTGGGGCCAACGTCCTGACTTTC
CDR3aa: CATSDAGLAGGPGANVLTF

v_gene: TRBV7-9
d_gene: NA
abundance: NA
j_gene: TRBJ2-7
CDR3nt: TGTGCCAGCAGCCGGGACCACTACGAGCAGTACTTC
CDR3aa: CASSRDHYEQYF

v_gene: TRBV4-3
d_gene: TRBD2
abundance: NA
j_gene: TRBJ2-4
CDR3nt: TGCGCCAGCAGCCAAGAACGACTAGCGGGAGACGTGGCCAAAAACATTCAGTACTTC
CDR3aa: CASSQERLAGDVAKNIQYF